The T cell receptor (beta chain) described here comes from a study of molecular identifiers for immune sequencing clone quantification. TCRdb fed the PCR reads into MiXCR, producing one record per CDR3 protein. Here the sample spans some 580,000 distinct CDR3 sequences, around 25% being singletons. General study findings and limits: Highly expanded clone sizes could be underestimated through barcode sharing by identical TCR molecules.

The CDR3 consists of 14 residues. The ends lost 4 bases at V and 8 bases at J; junction bases unmatched: 5. The germline V gene has CDR1 MNHEY and CDR2 SVGEGT. This clonotype was recorded many times. Antigen: not known. This clonotype originated in a human donor in good health. Some libraries in this study had Jurkat cell RNA spiked in. Sequencing input: naive CD8+ T cells from blood, with Jurkat cell RNA spiked in. Subset given: FACS-sorted CD8+CD4-CCR7+CD45RA+ naive T cells. The V and J genes are TRBV6-2 or TRBV6-3 and TRBJ2-1; 10 nucleotides line up with TRBD1. CDR3 residues: CASSSWTGGDEQFF. CDR3 nucleotide sequence: TGTGCCAGCAGTTCCTGGACAGGGGGAGATGAGCAGTTCTTC.